By sample share, the clone carrying this T cell receptor beta chain is medium-sized (0.01 to 0.1%). The sample originates from a study of metastatic and nonmetastatic thyroid tumors. Study details: The study looked at repertoires side by side in blood and in tumor or nodule tissue from malignant and benign thyroid patients.

Looked up from germline, CDR1 is SGHNT and CDR2 is YENEEA. This CDR3 comprises 11 residues. With 5 bases removed from V and 5 bases from J, the gap between germline ends came to 4 bases. Every patient underwent thyroid surgery untreated. TCRdb re-analyzed the PCR reads using MiXCR. Altogether approximately 28,000 clones are present, about 16% being singletons, with the ten largest covering around 14%. The rearrangement links TRBV11-3 to TRBJ2-1, with D unclear. The sample was blood. The receptor was derived from a male donor with papillary thyroid cancer or a benign thyroid nodule (not recorded which). Some clones in this sample may be carry-over from other donors' samples. The chain's CDR3 is CASSRDNEQFF. The CDR3, as DNA: TGTGCCAGCAGCCGGGACAATGAGCAGTTCTTC.